The rows below give T cell receptor beta chains drawn from one sample of a study of cytomegalovirus exposure and HLA in healthy donors. Using immunoSEQ multiplex PCR, the repertoire was profiled, and TCRdb retains in-frame clones only, with some absent. Here the sample spans fewer than 250,000 clones, more than 60% being singletons. Sequencing was performed on PBMCs. These receptors all stem from a man in his forties or fifties in good health and CMV-seronegative. Each CDR3 is given with its conserved first and last residue. The order of the fields is J gene, D gene, V gene, CDR3 protein. D genes are given only for firm matches.

TRBJ1-5 | TRBD1 | TRBV5-5 | CASSFIGGGQPQHF
TRBJ2-1 | NA | TRBV9 | CASSRSYNEQFF
TRBJ1-2 | NA | TRBV6-4 | CASSYDEGGGYTF
TRBJ1-2 | NA | TRBV18 | CASSPQGLFYGYTF
TRBJ2-7 | TRBD2 | TRBV7-2 | CASSLSSAGAYGQYF
TRBJ1-2 | NA | TRBV7-3 | CASSSNQGNYGYTF
TRBJ2-1 | NA | TRBV4-1 | CASSPLSTGNEQFF
TRBJ2-7 | NA | TRBV6-5 | CASSSQSYEQYF
TRBJ2-1 | TRBD1 | TRBV27 | CASSLTGLIHNEQFF
TRBJ2-1 | NA | TRBV10-3 | CAISESITGPGNEQFF
TRBJ1-1 | NA | TRBV2 | CASSARGGGTEAFF
TRBJ2-1 | TRBD1 | TRBV7-9 | CASSSDRGNDEQFF
TRBJ1-2 | NA | TRBV7-9 | CASSRTPVWGYTF
TRBJ2-1 | TRBD2 | TRBV6-4 | CASSVGWTSGGSSYNEQFF
TRBJ1-1 | TRBD1 | TRBV19 | CASSLRQGSEAFF
TRBJ1-5 | TRBD1 | TRBV28 | CASRQHRGNNQPQHF
TRBJ1-4 | NA | TRBV9 | CASSPGWGDREKLFF
TRBJ1-1 | NA | TRBV13 | CASSLGAGNKAFF
TRBJ1-5 | NA | TRBV6-6 | CASSYSPGNQPQHF
TRBJ2-3 | TRBD1 | TRBV4-1 | CASSQDLWTGVGTDTQYF
TRBJ1-2 | TRBD1 | TRBV6-5 | CASSYFPGGNGYTF
TRBJ1-1 | NA | TRBV30 | CAWTDKNRNTEAFF
TRBJ1-4 | NA | TRBV2 | CASLRVRFDEKLFF
TRBJ2-7 | TRBD1 | TRBV4-1 | CASSHTDRDAYEQYF
TRBJ2-1 | TRBD1 | TRBV28 | CASSLSRTGFYNEQFF
TRBJ2-2 | TRBD2 | TRBV18 | CASSPSGTSKTGELFF
TRBJ2-7 | TRBD2 | TRBV18 | CASSPSLTSVDEQYF
TRBJ2-7 | NA | TRBV5-5 | CASSLNAVGQYF
TRBJ2-7 | TRBD2 | TRBV4-1 | CASSRGLAGAYEQYF
TRBJ2-1 | NA | TRBV28 | CASRAISGPEQFF
TRBJ2-7 | TRBD2 | TRBV28 | CATSGGTSGRAVLEQYF